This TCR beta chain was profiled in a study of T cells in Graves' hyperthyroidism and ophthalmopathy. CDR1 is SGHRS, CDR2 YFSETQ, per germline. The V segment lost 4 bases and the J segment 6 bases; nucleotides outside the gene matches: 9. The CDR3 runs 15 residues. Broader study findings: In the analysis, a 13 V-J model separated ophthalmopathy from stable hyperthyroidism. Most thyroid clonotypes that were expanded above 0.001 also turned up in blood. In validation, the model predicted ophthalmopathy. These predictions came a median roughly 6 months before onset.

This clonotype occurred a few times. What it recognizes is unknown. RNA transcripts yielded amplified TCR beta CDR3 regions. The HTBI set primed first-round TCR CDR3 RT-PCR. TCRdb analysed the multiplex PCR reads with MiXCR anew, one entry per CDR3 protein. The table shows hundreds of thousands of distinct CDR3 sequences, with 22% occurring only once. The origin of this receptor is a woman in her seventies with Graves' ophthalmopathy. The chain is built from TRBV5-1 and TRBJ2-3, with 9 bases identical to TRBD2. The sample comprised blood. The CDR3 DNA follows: TGCGCCAGCAGCCTCGAGGTAGCGGGAGCTGATACGCAGTATTTT. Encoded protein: CASSLEVAGADTQYF. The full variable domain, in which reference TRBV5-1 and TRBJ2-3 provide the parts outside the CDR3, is KAGVTQTPRYLIKTRGQQVTLSCSPISGHRSVSWYQQTPGQGLQFLFEYFSETQRNKGNFPGRFSGRQFSNSRSEMNVSTLELGDSALYLCASSLEVAGADTQYFGPGTRLTVL.